This T cell receptor beta chain was recorded in a study of regulatory T cells in long-lasting Graves disease. Time point given: persistent/refractory GD, antithyroid drugs over 5 years with positive TRAb. The TCR library used RNA extracted from PBMCs. Assembly of TCR beta libraries relied on iRepertoire HTBI primers together with Arm-PCR of CDR3 regions. A single record per CDR3 protein comes from TCRdb applying MiXCR to the multiplex PCR reads. The table records 310,000 or so distinct CDR3 sequences, roughly a fifth of them present only once. This clonotype occurred many times. Its cognate antigen is unknown. Study-level results: Persistent Graves' cases showed lower TCR diversity than newly diagnosed cases. The number of shared public clonotypes was higher in persistent patients (around 2,700) than new patients (966). Favored gene segments in persistent disease were TRBV28, TRBJ1-2 and TRBJ2-5. Authors noted too few samples as a limitation.

Germline V gene data show CDR1 as MDHEN and CDR2 as SYDVKM. The trim removed 5 bases at V and 7 bases at J, leaving 10 bases unmatched. The CDR3 extends over 14 amino acids. The specimen was peripheral blood mononuclear cells (PBMCs), collected when the disease was refractory, from a patient treated with antithyroid drugs. This TCR was sampled from a female donor with Graves disease. This rearrangement joins TRBV28 to TRBJ2-7; 8 bases fit TRBD1. CDR3 region: CASSVTGDGGEQYF. The CDR3 coding sequence is TGTGCCAGCAGTGTGACAGGGGACGGTGGGGAGCAGTACTTC.